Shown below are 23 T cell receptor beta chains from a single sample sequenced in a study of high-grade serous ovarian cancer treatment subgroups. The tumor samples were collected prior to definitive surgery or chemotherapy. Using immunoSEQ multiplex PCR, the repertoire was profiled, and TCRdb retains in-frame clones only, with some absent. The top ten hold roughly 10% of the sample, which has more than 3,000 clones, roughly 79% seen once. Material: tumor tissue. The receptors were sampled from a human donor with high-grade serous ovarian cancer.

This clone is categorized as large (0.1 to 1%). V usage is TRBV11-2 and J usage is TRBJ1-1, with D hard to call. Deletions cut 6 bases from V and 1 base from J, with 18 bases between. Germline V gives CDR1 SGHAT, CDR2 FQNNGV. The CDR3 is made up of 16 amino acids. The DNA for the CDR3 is TGTGCCAGCAGTCCTAATTACGGACGGTGGAACACTGAAGCTTTCTTT. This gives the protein CASSPNYGRWNTEAFF.

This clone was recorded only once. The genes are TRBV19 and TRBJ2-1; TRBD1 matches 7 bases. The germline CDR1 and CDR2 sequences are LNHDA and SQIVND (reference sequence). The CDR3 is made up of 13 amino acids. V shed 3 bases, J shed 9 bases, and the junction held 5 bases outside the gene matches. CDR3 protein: CASSIDRVSEQFF. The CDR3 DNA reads TGTGCCAGTAGTATCGACAGGGTCAGTGAGCAGTTCTTC.

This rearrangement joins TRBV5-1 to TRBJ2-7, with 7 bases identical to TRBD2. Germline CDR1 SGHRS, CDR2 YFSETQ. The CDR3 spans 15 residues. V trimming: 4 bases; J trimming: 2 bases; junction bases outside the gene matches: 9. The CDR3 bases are TGCGCCAGCAGCACCTTGGCGGGAGAAACCTACGAGCAGTACTTC. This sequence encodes CASSTLAGETYEQYF.

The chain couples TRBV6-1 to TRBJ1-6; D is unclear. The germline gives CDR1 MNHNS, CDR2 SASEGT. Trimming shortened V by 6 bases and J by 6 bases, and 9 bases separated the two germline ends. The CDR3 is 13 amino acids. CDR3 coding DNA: TGTGCCAGCAGGATAGACTTTAATTCACCCCTCCACTTT. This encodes CASRIDFNSPLHF.

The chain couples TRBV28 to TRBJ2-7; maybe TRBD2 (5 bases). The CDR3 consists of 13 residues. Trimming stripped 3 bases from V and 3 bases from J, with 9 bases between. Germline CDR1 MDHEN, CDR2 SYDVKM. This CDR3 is CASSLDGIYEQYF. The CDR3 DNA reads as TGTGCCAGCAGTTTGGACGGGATCTACGAGCAGTACTTC.

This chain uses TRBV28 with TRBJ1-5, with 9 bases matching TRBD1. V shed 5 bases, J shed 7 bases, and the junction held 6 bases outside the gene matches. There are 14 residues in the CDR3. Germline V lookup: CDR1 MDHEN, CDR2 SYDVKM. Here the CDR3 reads CASSRDREGQPQHF. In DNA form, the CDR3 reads TGTGCCAGCAGTCGGGACAGGGAAGGACAGCCCCAGCATTTT.

Here the CDR3 reads CASSQSLAGGPTDTQYF. The CDR3 bases are TGTGCCAGCAGCCAGTCGCTAGCGGGAGGGCCCACAGATACGCAGTATTTT. The chain employs TRBV4-2 and TRBJ2-3; 12 bases are a match to TRBD2. Germline-derived CDR1 and CDR2 are LGHNA and YNFKEQ. The CDR3 has 17 residues. V lost 3 bases to trimming and J lost 2 bases; unmatched junction nucleotides: 6.

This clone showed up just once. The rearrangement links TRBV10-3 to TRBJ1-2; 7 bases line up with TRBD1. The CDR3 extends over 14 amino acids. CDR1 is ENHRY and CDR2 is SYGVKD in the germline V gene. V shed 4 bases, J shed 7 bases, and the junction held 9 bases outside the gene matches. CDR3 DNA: TGTGCCATCAGTGGAGGCAGGGGGATTTCTGGCTACACCTTC. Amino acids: CAISGGRGISGYTF.

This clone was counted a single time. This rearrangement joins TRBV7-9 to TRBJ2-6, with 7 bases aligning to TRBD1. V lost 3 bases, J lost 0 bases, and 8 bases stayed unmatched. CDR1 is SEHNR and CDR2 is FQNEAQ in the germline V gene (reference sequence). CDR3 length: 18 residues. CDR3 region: CASSFRGQLSSGANVLTF. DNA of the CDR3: TGTGCCAGCAGCTTCCGGGGACAGCTTAGCTCTGGGGCCAACGTCCTGACTTTC. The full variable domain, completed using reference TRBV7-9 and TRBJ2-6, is DTGVSQNPRHKITKRGQNVTFRCDPISEHNRLYWYRQTLGQGPEFLTYFQNEAQLEKSRLLSDRFSAERPKGSFSTLEIQRTEQGDSAMYLCASSFRGQLSSGANVLTFGAGSRLTVL.

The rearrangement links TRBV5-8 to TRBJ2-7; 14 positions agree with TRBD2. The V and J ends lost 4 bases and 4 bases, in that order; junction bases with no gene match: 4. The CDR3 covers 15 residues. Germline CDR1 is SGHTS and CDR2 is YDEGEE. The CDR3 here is CASSTGTSGRYEQYF. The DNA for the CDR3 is TGTGCCAGCAGCACCGGGACTAGCGGGAGATACGAGCAGTACTTC.

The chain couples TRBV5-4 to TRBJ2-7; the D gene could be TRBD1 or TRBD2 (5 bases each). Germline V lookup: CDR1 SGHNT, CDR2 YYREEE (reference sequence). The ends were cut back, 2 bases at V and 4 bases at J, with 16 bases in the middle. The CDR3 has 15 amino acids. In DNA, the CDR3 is TGTGCCAGCAGCTTAGGGACCGGGTCTAGGTACGAGCAGTACTTC. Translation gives CASSLGTGSRYEQYF.

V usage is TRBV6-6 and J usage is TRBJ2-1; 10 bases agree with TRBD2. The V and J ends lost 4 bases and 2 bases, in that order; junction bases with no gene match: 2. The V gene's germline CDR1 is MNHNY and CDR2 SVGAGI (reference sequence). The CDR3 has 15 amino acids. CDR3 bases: TGTGCCAGCAGTTTAGCGGGAGGAGCCTACAATGAGCAGTTCTTC. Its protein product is CASSLAGGAYNEQFF.

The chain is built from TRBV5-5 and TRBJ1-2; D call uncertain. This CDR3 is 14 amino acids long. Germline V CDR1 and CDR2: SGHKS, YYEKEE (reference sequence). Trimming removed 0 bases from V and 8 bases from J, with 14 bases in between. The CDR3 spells CASSLDQVSLGYTF. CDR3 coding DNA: TGTGCCAGCAGCTTGGACCAGGTATCATTGGGCTACACCTTC.

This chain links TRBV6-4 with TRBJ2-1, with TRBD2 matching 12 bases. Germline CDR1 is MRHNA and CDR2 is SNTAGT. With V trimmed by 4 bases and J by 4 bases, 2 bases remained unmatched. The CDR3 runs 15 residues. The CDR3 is CASSGGLAGYNEQFF. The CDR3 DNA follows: TGTGCCAGCAGTGGTGGACTAGCGGGATACAATGAGCAGTTCTTC.

The DNA of the CDR3 is TGTGCCAGCAGCTTAAGCGTAGGGGGTGAGCAGTTCTTC. The encoded protein is CASSLSVGGEQFF. The rearrangement joins TRBV7-3 to TRBJ2-1, with TRBD1 as a possible D gene (6 bases). This CDR3 contains 13 residues. V lost 1 base to trimming and J lost 9 bases, with 10 bases between them. Germline-derived CDR1 and CDR2 are SGHTA and FQGTGA.

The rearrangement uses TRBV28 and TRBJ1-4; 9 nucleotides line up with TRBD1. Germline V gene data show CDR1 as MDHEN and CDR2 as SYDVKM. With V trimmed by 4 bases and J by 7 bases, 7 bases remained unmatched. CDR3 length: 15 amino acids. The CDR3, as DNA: TGTGCCAGCAGTTCTGGGACAGGGTTAGGTGAAAAACTGTTTTTT. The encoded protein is CASSSGTGLGEKLFF. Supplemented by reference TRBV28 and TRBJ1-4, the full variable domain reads DVKVTQSSRYLVKRTGEKVFLECVQDMDHENMFWYRQDPGLGLRLIYFSYDVKMKEKGDIPEGYSVSREKKERFSLILESASTNQTSMYLCASSSGTGLGEKLFFGSGTQLSVL.

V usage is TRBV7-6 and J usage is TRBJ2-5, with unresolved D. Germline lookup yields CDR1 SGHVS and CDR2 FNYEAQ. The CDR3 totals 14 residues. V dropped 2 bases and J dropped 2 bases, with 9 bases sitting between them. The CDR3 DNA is TGTGCCAGCAGCTTATTAGGGTGGCAAGAGACCCAGTACTTC. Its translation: CASSLLGWQETQYF.

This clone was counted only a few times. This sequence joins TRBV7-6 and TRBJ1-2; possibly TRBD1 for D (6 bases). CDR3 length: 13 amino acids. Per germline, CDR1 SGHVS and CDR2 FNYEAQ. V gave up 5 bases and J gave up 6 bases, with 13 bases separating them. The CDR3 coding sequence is TGTGCCAGCAGCCACGAGGGGGAAAATGGCTACACCTTC. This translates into CASSHEGENGYTF.

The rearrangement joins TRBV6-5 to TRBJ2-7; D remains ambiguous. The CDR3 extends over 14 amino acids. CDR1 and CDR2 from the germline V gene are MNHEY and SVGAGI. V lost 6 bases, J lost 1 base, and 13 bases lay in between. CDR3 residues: CASSLGLGSYEQYF. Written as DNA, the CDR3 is TGTGCCAGCAGCCTAGGGTTAGGGTCCTACGAGCAGTACTTC.

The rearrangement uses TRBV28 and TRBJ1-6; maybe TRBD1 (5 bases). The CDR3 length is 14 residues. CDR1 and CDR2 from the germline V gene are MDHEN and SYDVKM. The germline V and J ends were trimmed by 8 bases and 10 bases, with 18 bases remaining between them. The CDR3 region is CASLLQGSGSPLHF. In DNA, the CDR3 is TGTGCCAGCCTCCTTCAGGGATCGGGATCACCCCTCCACTTT. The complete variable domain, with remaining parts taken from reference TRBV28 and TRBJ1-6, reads DVKVTQSSRYLVKRTGEKVFLECVQDMDHENMFWYRQDPGLGLRLIYFSYDVKMKEKGDIPEGYSVSREKKERFSLILESASTNQTSMYLCASLLQGSGSPLHFGNGTRLTVT.

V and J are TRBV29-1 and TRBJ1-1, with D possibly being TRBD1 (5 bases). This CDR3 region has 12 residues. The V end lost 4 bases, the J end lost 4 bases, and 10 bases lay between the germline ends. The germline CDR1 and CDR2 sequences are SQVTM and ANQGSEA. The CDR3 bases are TGCAGCGTTGGACGCCAGGGCACTGAAGCTTTCTTT. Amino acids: CSVGRQGTEAFF.

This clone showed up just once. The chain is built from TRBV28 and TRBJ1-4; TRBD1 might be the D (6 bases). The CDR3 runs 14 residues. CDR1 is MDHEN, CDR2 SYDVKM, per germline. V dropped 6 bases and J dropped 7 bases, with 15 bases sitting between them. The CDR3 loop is CASRWGGGGEKLFF. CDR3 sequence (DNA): TGTGCCAGCAGGTGGGGGGGCGGTGGTGAAAAACTGTTTTTT.

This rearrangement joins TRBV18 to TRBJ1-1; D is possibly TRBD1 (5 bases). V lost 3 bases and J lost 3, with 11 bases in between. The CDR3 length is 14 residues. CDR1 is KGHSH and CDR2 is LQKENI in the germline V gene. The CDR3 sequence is CASSPSGKYTEAFF. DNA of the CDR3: TGTGCCAGCTCACCCTCAGGGAAATACACTGAAGCTTTCTTT.